Shown below are 22 T cell receptor beta chains from a single sample sequenced in a study of response to subunit inactivated influenza vaccine. Using its own MiXCR run on the RT-PCR reads, TCRdb lists one record per CDR3 protein. The table lists about 520,000 distinct CDR3 sequences, approximately 7.3% of them singletons. Here the sequenced sample was PBMCs from blood, taken less than 30 months after vaccination. Receptors were obtained from a man between 50 and 69 years old who received an inactivated influenza vaccine.

The table lists this clonotype with a few counts. The V and J genes are TRBV20-1 and TRBJ2-3, with no clear D. The CDR3 loop spans 14 amino acids. Trimming shortened V by 0 bases and J by 1 base, and 8 bases separated the two germline ends. CDR1 and CDR2 (germline): DFQATT, SNEGSKA (reference sequence). The CDR3 spells CSAREGGRTDTQYF. The CDR3 DNA follows: TGCAGTGCTAGAGAGGGCGGTCGCACAGATACGCAGTATTTT.

The V and J genes are TRBV5-8 and TRBJ2-7; a possible D gene is TRBD1 (5 bases). The V gene lost 4 bases and the J gene lost 0 bases, with 14 bases spanning the gap. Germline V gene data show CDR1 as SGHTS and CDR2 as YDEGEE. The CDR3 has 15 amino acids. This CDR3 is CASSVGHRSSYEQYF. CDR3 DNA: TGTGCCAGCAGCGTCGGTCACAGGAGCTCCTACGAGCAGTACTTC. The variable domain in full, completed from reference TRBV5-8 and TRBJ2-7, reads EAGVTQSPTHLIKTRGQQATLRCSPISGHTSVYWYQQALGLGLQFLLWYDEGEERNRGNFPPRFSGRQFPNYSSELNVNALELEDSALYLCASSVGHRSSYEQYFGPGTRLTVT.

Only a few counts were recorded for this clonotype. The CDR3 sequence is CSAKGTSLDEQFF. CDR3 DNA sequence: TGCAGTGCCAAGGGGACTAGTTTAGATGAGCAGTTCTTC. This chain links TRBV20-1 with TRBJ2-1, with 8 bases matching TRBD2. V lost 6 bases and J lost 8; bases outside the gene matches: 9. The CDR3 spans 13 residues. The germline CDR1 and CDR2 sequences are DFQATT and SNEGSKA (reference sequence).

This clonotype was observed a few times. The genes are TRBV18 and TRBJ2-3; TRBD2 is a possible D gene (5 bases). CDR1 and CDR2 (germline): KGHSH, LQKENI. CDR3 size: 15 residues. Trimming pared 0 bases from V and 0 bases from J, leaving 7 bases between. CDR3 DNA: TGTGCCAGCTCACCACCTAGCGCCAGCACAGATACGCAGTATTTT. It codes for CASSPPSASTDTQYF.

The sample holds a few counts of this clonotype. The rearrangement links TRBV29-1 to TRBJ1-1; unclear D gene. The CDR3 is 13 amino acids. Trimming stripped 7 bases from V and 4 bases from J, with 16 bases between. The germline CDR1 and CDR2 sequences are SQVTM and ANQGSEA. CDR3 residues: CSAETGLGTEAFF. The CDR3 DNA reads as TGCAGCGCCGAGACTGGGCTCGGCACTGAAGCTTTCTTT.

This clonotype was observed at least ten times. The J gene is TRBJ2-3, the V gene TRBV11-2; the D gene is possibly TRBD1 (6 bases). Looked up from germline, CDR1 is SGHAT and CDR2 is FQNNGV. The CDR3 length is 14 residues. V lost 4 bases and J 0 bases, leaving 8 bases between the germline ends. DNA of the CDR3: TGTGCCAGCAGCTGGACAGCTAGCACAGATACGCAGTATTTT. Amino acids: CASSWTASTDTQYF.

The V call is TRBV20-1, the J call TRBJ2-5; no reliable D call. CDR3 length: 11 amino acids. Germline CDR1 DFQATT, CDR2 SNEGSKA (reference sequence). Trimming took off 0 bases at V and 9 bases at J, with 8 bases between the two ends. The CDR3 loop reads CSARDHSPQYF. CDR3 coding DNA: TGCAGTGCTAGAGATCACAGCCCCCAGTACTTC.

This clonotype was detected many times. An end of the junction differs from the germline gene, which may be a read error. The chain is built from TRBV5-1 and TRBJ2-3; TRBD2 matches at 9 bases. Germline lookup yields CDR1 SGHRS and CDR2 YFSETQ. The CDR3 runs 14 residues. The CDR3 sequence: CASSPGLATDTQYF. The CDR3 DNA reads as TGTGCCAGCAGTCCGGGACTAGCAACAGATACGCAGTATTTT.

V usage is TRBV20-1 and J usage is TRBJ2-7; TRBD2 matches 8 bases. Per the germline V gene, CDR1 is DFQATT and CDR2 is SNEGSKA (reference sequence). The CDR3 runs 15 residues. V was pared by 5 bases and J by 1 base, with 10 bases of the junction left unmatched. CDR3: CSAPPLAGLSYEQYF. DNA of the CDR3: TGCAGTGCTCCCCCCCTAGCGGGCCTATCCTACGAGCAGTACTTC.

This clonotype was found a few times. The chain recombines TRBV6-2 or TRBV6-3 with TRBJ2-2; 9 bases are shared with TRBD2. Germline V CDR1 and CDR2: MNHEY, SVGEGT. The trim removed 7 bases at V and 0 bases at J, leaving 15 bases unmatched. CDR3 length: 19 residues. The chain's CDR3 is CASNVPTSGPKANTGELFF. CDR3 coding DNA: TGTGCCAGCAATGTACCGACTAGCGGACCGAAAGCGAACACCGGGGAGCTGTTTTTT.

This clonotype has a count of ten or more. The chain has TRBV28 and TRBJ2-1, with a tentative D call TRBD2 (5 bases). The germline CDR1 and CDR2 sequences are MDHEN and SYDVKM. CDR3 length equals 15 residues. The V and J ends lost 6 bases and 0 bases respectively, with 12 bases between them. This CDR3 reads CASRAGGPSYNEQFF. The CDR3 DNA follows: TGTGCCAGCAGGGCGGGCGGGCCCTCCTACAATGAGCAGTTCTTC.

The rearrangement joins TRBV20-1 to TRBJ1-5; D is undetermined. Germline V gene sequence: CDR1 DFQATT, CDR2 SNEGSKA (reference sequence). The CDR3 sequence is 13 residues long. Trimming shortened V by 1 base and J by 0 bases, and 4 bases separated the two germline ends. CDR3 sequence: CSARGSSNQPQHF. CDR3 bases: TGCAGTGCTAGAGGAAGTAGCAATCAGCCCCAGCATTTT.

This clonotype was recorded many times. The chain is built from TRBV29-1 and TRBJ1-5, with D tentatively TRBD1 (6 bases). Germline CDR1 reads SQVTM; CDR2 reads ANQGSEA. The V end was cut by 4 bases, the J end by 3 bases, with 13 bases between. The CDR3 is 14 residues long. The CDR3 protein is CSVGEGGLNQPQHF. CDR3 sequence (DNA): TGCAGCGTTGGGGAGGGGGGGCTCAATCAGCCCCAGCATTTT.

The chain joins TRBV28 to TRBJ2-2, with 11 positions matching TRBD2. The CDR3 contains 16 residues. Losses at the gene ends were 3 bases for V and 6 bases for J; bases not matched to a gene: 6. Germline V lookup: CDR1 MDHEN, CDR2 SYDVKM. CDR3 nucleotides: TGTGCCAGCAGTTTCACTAGCGGGAGAGGCCCCGGGGAGCTGTTTTTT. Its protein product is CASSFTSGRGPGELFF. The full variable domain, completed using reference TRBV28 and TRBJ2-2, is DVKVTQSSRYLVKRTGEKVFLECVQDMDHENMFWYRQDPGLGLRLIYFSYDVKMKEKGDIPEGYSVSREKKERFSLILESASTNQTSMYLCASSFTSGRGPGELFFGEGSRLTVL.

This clonotype appeared once. This sequence joins TRBV7-9 and TRBJ2-7; 14 bases agree with TRBD2. Germline V gene data show CDR1 as SEHNR and CDR2 as FQNEAQ (reference sequence). Unmatched junction bases numbered 10, after V lost 8 bases and J lost 4 bases. The length of the CDR3 is 16 residues. The CDR3: CASRPGLAGEPYEQYF. As DNA, the CDR3 is TGTGCCAGCCGGCCGGGACTAGCGGGGGAACCGTACGAGCAGTACTTC.

This sequence joins TRBV3-1 and TRBJ1-6; tentatively, D is TRBD1 (5 bases). The CDR3 runs 17 residues. In germline, CDR1 is LGHDT, CDR2 YNNKEL (reference sequence). V was clipped by 1 base and J by 0 bases, with 10 bases between them. In DNA form, the CDR3 reads TGTGCCAGCAGCCAAGGACAGCCGAGCTCCTATAATTCACCCCTCCACTTT. Its protein product is CASSQGQPSSYNSPLHF. Looking up the rest from reference TRBV3-1 and TRBJ1-6 gives the full variable domain: DTAVSQTPKYLVTQMGNDKSIKCEQNLGHDTMYWYKQDSKKFLKIMFSYNNKELIINETVPNRFSPKSPDKAHLNLHINSLELGDSAVYFCASSQGQPSSYNSPLHFGNGTRLTVT.

The chain carries TRBV18 and TRBJ2-1; 7 nucleotides line up with TRBD2. The V gene's germline CDR1 is KGHSH and CDR2 LQKENI. The CDR3 covers 14 residues. The ends lost 3 bases at V and 9 bases at J; junction bases unmatched: 8. The CDR3 is CASSPVAGVSEQFF. The CDR3, as DNA: TGTGCCAGCTCACCCGTTGCGGGGGTCTCTGAGCAGTTCTTC. Drawing the rest from reference TRBV18 and TRBJ2-1, the complete variable domain is NAGVMQNPRHLVRRRGQEARLRCSPMKGHSHVYWYRQLPEEGLKFMVYLQKENIIDESGMPKERFSAEFPKEGPSILRIQQVVRGDSAAYFCASSPVAGVSEQFFGPGTRLTVL.

The V and J genes are TRBV29-1 and TRBJ2-7; D remains ambiguous. This CDR3 is 14 amino acids long. Trimming stripped 4 bases from V and 5 bases from J, with 18 bases between. Looked up from germline, CDR1 is SQVTM and CDR2 is ANQGSEA. In nucleotides, the CDR3 is TGCAGCGTTGCAATCGTAGGGCAGCCCCACGAGCAGTACTTC. Its translation: CSVAIVGQPHEQYF.

The J gene is TRBJ1-1, the V gene TRBV6-1; the D gene is possibly TRBD1 (5 bases). CDR3 length: 14 amino acids. Between the trimmed V and J ends, which lost 1 base and 5 bases, there was a span of 11 bases. Germline V gene data show CDR1 as MNHNS and CDR2 as SASEGT. Here the CDR3 reads CASSEGGGWTEAFF. CDR3 DNA sequence: TGTGCCAGCAGTGAAGGCGGGGGTTGGACTGAAGCTTTCTTT.

The sample holds a few counts of this clonotype. The chain recombines TRBV3-1 with TRBJ2-1; 7 nucleotides line up with TRBD1. The CDR3 loop spans 15 amino acids. The V segment lost 6 bases and the J segment 6 bases; nucleotides outside the gene matches: 11. Germline CDR1 and CDR2: LGHDT and YNNKEL (reference sequence). For the CDR3, the DNA is TGTGCCAGCAGTCCCCAGGGGGAGATGGGCAATGAGCAGTTCTTC. This sequence encodes CASSPQGEMGNEQFF.

About this clonotype: The junction and the germline gene differ at one end; a read error may be behind it. The CDR3 spells CASSRAGVINIGELFF. CDR3 sequence (DNA): TGTGCCAGCAGCCGAGCGGGGGTCATTAACATCGGGGAGCTGTTTTTT. The rearrangement links TRBV27 to TRBJ2-2; 8 bases are a match to TRBD2. The CDR3 contains 16 residues. Germline CDR1 is MNHEY and CDR2 is SMNVEV (reference sequence).

The CDR3 nucleotides are TGTGCCAGCAGTTTGGGACTAGCCTTTTCCCCCCGAAACACAGATACGCAGTATTTT. Protein product: CASSLGLAFSPRNTDTQYF. This chain uses TRBV27 with TRBJ2-3, with 9 bases identical to TRBD2. CDR3 size: 19 residues. With 3 bases clipped from V and 2 bases from J, the junction kept 15 bases outside the gene matches. CDR1 and CDR2 from the germline V gene are MNHEY and SMNVEV (reference sequence).